Below are 12 T cell receptor beta chains sequenced from a single sample in a study of glioma-infiltrating T cells listed by TCRdb under 2016. Sequencing was performed on an Illumina MiSeq. The iRepertoire nested amplicon-rescue multiplex PCR (arm-PCR) platform was used to amplify TCR alpha and beta CDR3 regions from RNA. TCRdb reworked the public reads: Q25 trimming with fastp, MiXCR clone assembly, productive beta chains retained. Entries are consolidated by CDR3 protein sequence, retaining the most common genes and DNA. The sample has 400,000 or so distinct CDR3 sequences on record, more than 35% of them singletons. Jointly, the top ten make up more than 10% of the sample. Source material: glioma tissue, nonneoplastic brain tissue, or PBMCs (not recorded which). These receptors originate from a human donor with low-grade glioma or glioblastoma, undergoing nonglioma brain surgery, or in good health (not recorded which).

Comment on this clonotype: Mismatch with germline at one junction end may stem from a read error. The V call is TRBV14, the J call TRBJ2-7; D call uncertain. The CDR3 covers 13 residues. CDR1 and CDR2 from the germline V gene are SGHDN and FVKESK. This CDR3 reads CASIQALTLEQYF. CDR3 nucleotide sequence: TGTGCCAGCATCCAAGCCCTCACATTGGAGCAGTACTTC.

For this clonotype: This may arise from a read error, as a much more abundant clone is one base away. The chain is built from TRBV20-1 and TRBJ2-5, with TRBD1 identical over 8 bases. Germline-derived CDR1 and CDR2 are DFQATT and SNEGSKA (reference sequence). The length of the CDR3 is 13 residues. CDR3 in amino acids: CGARTGLEETQYF. As DNA, the CDR3 is TGCGGTGCCAGGACAGGGTTAGAGGAGACCCAGTACTTC.

This clonotype came up a few times. CDR3 region: CSARDLRDRIYGYTF. The CDR3 DNA follows: TGCAGTGCTCGTGACCTCCGGGACAGGATCTATGGCTACACCTTC. This chain links TRBV20-1 with TRBJ1-2; 8 bases are shared with TRBD1. V was pared by 5 bases and J by 4 bases, with 12 bases of the junction left unmatched. Germline values: CDR1 DFQATT, CDR2 SNEGSKA (reference sequence). The CDR3 extends over 15 amino acids.

The V gene is TRBV28, the J gene TRBJ2-2, with 10 positions matching TRBD1. V trimming: 7 bases; J trimming: 4 bases; junction bases outside the gene matches: 12. This CDR3 has 17 residues. Germline V gives CDR1 MDHEN, CDR2 SYDVKM. CDR3 loop: CASIADRGRVGTGELFF. CDR3 coding DNA: TGTGCCAGCATCGCTGACAGGGGGCGAGTCGGCACCGGGGAGCTGTTTTTT.

The rearrangement links TRBV11-2 to TRBJ2-7; perhaps TRBD1 as D (6 bases). V shed 5 bases and J shed 5 bases, with 16 bases lying between them. Germline-derived CDR1 and CDR2 are SGHAT and FQNNGV. The CDR3 spans 14 residues. In DNA, the CDR3 is TGTGCCAGCAGCCCGAGAGACAGGATAGACGAGCAGTACTTC. Translation: CASSPRDRIDEQYF.

This clonotype was seen ten or more times. The chain couples TRBV27 to TRBJ1-2; weak D call: TRBD1 (6 bases). The CDR3 has 13 residues. V lost 4 bases and J 4 bases, leaving 10 bases between the germline ends. Germline CDR1 and CDR2: MNHEY and SMNVEV (reference sequence). The chain's CDR3 is CASSSGTLYGYTF. CDR3 nucleotide sequence: TGTGCCAGCAGTTCCGGGACACTCTATGGCTACACCTTC.

This clonotype was seen just once. Germline is not matched at one junction end, which may reflect a read error. The chain links TRBV27 to TRBJ1-2; D gene unclear. Germline CDR1 and CDR2: MNHEY and SMNVEV (reference sequence). The CDR3 extends over 14 amino acids. CDR3 in amino acids: CTSSLRRDYYGYTF. The CDR3 DNA reads TGTACCAGCAGCCTCCGTAGAGATTACTATGGCTACACCTTC.

Concerning this clonotype: A much larger clone lies a single base off, so this may be a read error. The chain is built from TRBV27 and TRBJ1-2, with TRBD1 as a possible D gene (6 bases). V was shortened by 6 bases and J by 0 bases, with 14 bases between the two germline ends. This CDR3 comprises 15 residues. Germline lookup yields CDR1 MNHEY and CDR2 SMNVEV (reference sequence). This CDR3 is CASRSEGGANYGYTF. CDR3 bases: TGTGCCAGCAGATCTGAAGGGGGGGCTAACTATGGCTACACCTTC.

This clonotype occurred a few times. This chain joins TRBV20-1 and TRBJ2-7, with 11 positions matching TRBD1. Germline-derived CDR1 and CDR2 are DFQATT and SNEGSKA (reference sequence). With 6 bases clipped from V and 1 base from J, the junction kept 5 bases outside the gene matches. This CDR3 comprises 14 residues. The CDR3 region is CSANWDRGSYEQYF. DNA of the CDR3: TGCAGTGCCAACTGGGACAGGGGGTCCTACGAGCAGTACTTC.

Notes on this clonotype: This may stem from a read error, because a much larger clone lies one nucleotide away. The chain employs TRBV20-1 and TRBJ2-1; TRBD2 might be the D (5 bases). The closer fit of TRBJ2-7 to the DNA end suggests the J call may be wrong. The length of the CDR3 is 12 residues. Germline lookup yields CDR1 DFQATT and CDR2 SNEGSKA (reference sequence). The DNA of the CDR3 is TGCAGTGCTCTGGGCTTCGGGGAGGAGCAGTACTTC. It codes for CSALGFGEEQYF.

The J gene is TRBJ2-1, the V gene TRBV5-4; 12 bases match TRBD2. V lost 0 bases and J lost 4; bases outside the gene matches: 2. This CDR3 is built from 16 residues. Germline assignment: CDR1 SGHNT and CDR2 YYREEE (reference sequence). CDR3 loop: CASSLGGLAGYNEQFF. Here the CDR3 DNA reads TGTGCCAGCAGCTTGGGGGGACTAGCGGGTTACAATGAGCAGTTCTTC.

This clonotype appeared a single time. A much larger clone differs from this one at a single base, so this may be a read error. This chain joins TRBV20-1 and TRBJ1-5; no clear D gene. The CDR3 has 13 amino acids. The V gene's germline CDR1 is DFQATT and CDR2 SNEGSKA (reference sequence). DNA for the CDR3: TGCAGTGCTAGCCTCGGGAGCAATAAGCCCCAGCATTTT. It specifies CSASLGSNKPQHF.